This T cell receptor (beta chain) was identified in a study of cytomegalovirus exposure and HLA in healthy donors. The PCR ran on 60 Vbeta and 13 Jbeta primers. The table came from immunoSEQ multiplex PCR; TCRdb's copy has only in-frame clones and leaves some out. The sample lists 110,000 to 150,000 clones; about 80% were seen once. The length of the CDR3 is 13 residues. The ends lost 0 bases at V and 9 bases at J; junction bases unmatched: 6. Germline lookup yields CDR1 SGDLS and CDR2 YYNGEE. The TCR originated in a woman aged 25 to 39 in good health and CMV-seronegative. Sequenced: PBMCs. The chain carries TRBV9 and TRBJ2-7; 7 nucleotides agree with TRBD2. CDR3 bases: TGTGCCAGCAGCGTAGCGGGAGGAGGAGTGCAGTACTTC. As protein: CASSVAGGGVQYF.